This T cell receptor beta chain was sequenced during a study of T cell repertoires in cytomegalovirus infection. A single record per CDR3 protein comes from TCRdb applying MiXCR to the reads. Of approximately 500,000 distinct CDR3 sequences listed, around 11% are singletons. Trimming removed 5 bases from V and 7 bases from J; junction bases left unmatched: 7. The CDR3 is made up of 15 amino acids. The germline CDR1 and CDR2 sequences are SNHLY and FYNNEI. This clonotype turned up a few times. Sequencing was done on a sample of PBMCs. The TCR comes from a human donor in good health (CMV status not recorded). Some clones in this sample may be carry-over from other donors' samples. The chain joins TRBV2 to TRBJ2-1; TRBD2 aligns across 11 bases. The CDR3 region has the DNA TGTGCCAGCAGTACACTAGCGGGAGTAGGAAATGAGCAGTTCTTC. Translated, it gives CASSTLAGVGNEQFF.